This T cell receptor (beta chain) originates from a study of T cells in Graves' hyperthyroidism and ophthalmopathy. General study findings and limits: Blood also carried most thyroid clonotypes expanded above 0.001.

This clonotype has ten or more counts. Its antigen is as yet unknown. V lost 6 bases, J lost 4 bases, and 15 bases stayed unmatched. Germline loops: CDR1 DFQATT, CDR2 SNEGSKA (reference sequence). The CDR3 extends over 15 amino acids. TCR beta CDR3 regions were amplified from RNA. First-round RT-PCR with HTBI primers amplified the TCR CDR3 region. Each CDR3 protein is one row after TCRdb ran MiXCR on the multiplex PCR reads. This table holds around 350,000 distinct CDR3 sequences, about a fifth found once. Uncontrolled infection, other autoimmune disease, pregnancy or lactation excluded patients. This chain connects TRBV20-1 to TRBJ2-7, with 7 nucleotides matching TRBD1. The TCR was taken from a woman aged 18-29 years with Graves' hyperthyroidism. What was sequenced was blood. The CDR3 DNA sequence: TGCAGTGCCGATAAACTGGGACAGACATTATACGAGCAGTACTTC. Protein product: CSADKLGQTLYEQYF.